The 26 T cell receptor beta chains below all came from one sample that was sequenced in a study of response to subunit inactivated influenza vaccine (dated by TCRdb to about 2018). The library came from RT-PCR. Sequenced on an Illumina HiSeq 2500. TCRdb took the public reads, trimmed them with fastp at Q25, ran MiXCR for clone calling and kept in-frame beta chains. Each CDR3 protein appears once, grouped with its most common genes and DNA. The sample records more than 550,000 distinct CDR3 sequences, roughly 12% of which are singletons. Approximately 11% of the sample rests with the top ten. These data also featured in a second study, about T cells expressing NK-cell markers. The second study reports: The TCR beta cDNA libraries were made using 5'RACE template switching, a step that added both a universal primer site and unique molecular identifiers.

The source material was PBMCs from blood, sampled on the day of vaccination. These receptors were taken from a man aged 50 or older who received an inactivated influenza vaccine. Donor details come from another sample of the same person, matched by shared clones.

This clonotype was observed a handful of times. J is TRBJ2-5 and V is TRBV4-3, with D possibly called TRBD1 or TRBD2 (5 bases each). CDR1 is LGHNA and CDR2 is YSLEER in the germline V gene. This CDR3 spans 16 amino acids. Trimming took off 0 bases at V and 1 base at J, with 12 bases between the two ends. In DNA, the CDR3 is TGCGCCAGCAGCCAAGATGTAAAGAGGGGCCAAGAGACCCAGTACTTC. Protein: CASSQDVKRGQETQYF.

This clonotype was observed a few times. The chain couples TRBV3-1 to TRBJ2-7; 7 nucleotides line up with TRBD1. The junction had 10 bases not matched to a gene; V was cut back by 2 bases and J by 3 bases. The CDR3 is 16 amino acids. The germline CDR1 and CDR2 sequences are LGHDT and YNNKEL (reference sequence). The CDR3 DNA sequence: TGTGCCAGCAGCCAACCGACAGGGCCTGCTTTCTACGAGCAGTACTTC. Its protein product is CASSQPTGPAFYEQYF.

This clonotype was detected a few times. This chain connects TRBV10-2 to TRBJ2-5; D could derive from TRBD1 or TRBD2 (5 bases each). CDR1 is WSHSY, CDR2 SAAADI, per germline. CDR3 length equals 15 residues. V lost 6 bases and J 2 bases, leaving 16 bases between the germline ends. The CDR3 is CASRQDSTNQETQYF. The DNA for the CDR3 is TGCGCCAGCAGACAGGACTCGACCAATCAAGAGACCCAGTACTTC.

The rearrangement uses TRBV6-2 or TRBV6-3 and TRBJ2-3, with TRBD2 matching 11 bases. V lost 5 bases and J lost 4; bases outside the gene matches: 5. Germline loops: CDR1 MNHEY, CDR2 SVGEGT. The CDR3 loop spans 15 amino acids. The CDR3 nucleotides are TGTGCCAGCAGTGCTTCACTAGCGGGAGCAGATACGCAGTATTTT. Amino acids: CASSASLAGADTQYF.

The chain has TRBV6-1 and TRBJ2-3; 8 bases are a match to TRBD2. CDR1 is MNHNS and CDR2 is SASEGT in the germline V gene. The CDR3 covers 13 residues. V gave up 7 bases and J gave up 4 bases; unmatched junction bases: 4. This CDR3 is CASKISGADTQYF. The CDR3 nucleotides read TGTGCCAGCAAGATTAGCGGGGCAGATACGCAGTATTTT.

This chain connects TRBV3-1 to TRBJ2-7; no reliable D call. The CDR3 is 15 amino acids. V was trimmed by 4 bases and J by 0 bases, leaving 13 bases between them. Germline CDR1 reads LGHDT; CDR2 reads YNNKEL (reference sequence). The CDR3 spells CASSPGPLSSYEQYF. CDR3 nucleotide sequence: TGTGCCAGCAGCCCTGGACCTCTGAGCTCCTACGAGCAGTACTTC.

V is TRBV29-1 and J is TRBJ2-1; 7 nucleotides align to TRBD2. Trimming took 1 base from V and 9 from J; bases not matched to a gene: 0. This CDR3 contains 11 residues. The germline V gene encodes CDR1 SQVTM and CDR2 ANQGSEA. CDR3 sequence (DNA): TGCAGCGTTGAAGGGGAGGGTGAGCAGTTCTTC. Residues: CSVEGEGEQFF.

This clonotype was seen a handful of times. This chain links TRBV25-1 with TRBJ2-2, with a weak D call TRBD1 (6 bases). The CDR3 sequence is 13 residues long. The V end was cut by 6 bases, the J end by 7 bases, with 12 bases between. Germline V gene sequence: CDR1 MGHDK, CDR2 SYGVNS. This CDR3 reads CASSQGKGGELFF. The CDR3 region has the DNA TGTGCCAGCAGCCAGGGGAAGGGCGGGGAGCTGTTTTTT.

This clonotype appeared a few times. The rearrangement links TRBV4-1 to TRBJ2-1, with TRBD2 matching over 8 bases. The germline gives CDR1 MGHRA, CDR2 YSYEKL. Trimming cost V 2 bases and J 9 bases; bases outside gene matches: 9. This CDR3 is 15 amino acids long. This CDR3 reads CASSQPTSVVSEQFF. The CDR3 coding sequence is TGCGCCAGCAGCCAACCGACTAGCGTTGTTAGTGAGCAGTTCTTC.

The chain has TRBV28 and TRBJ2-7; D call uncertain. The germline V gene encodes CDR1 MDHEN and CDR2 SYDVKM. The CDR3 covers 13 residues. V was pared by 2 bases and J by 2 bases, with 7 bases between. CDR3 loop: CASSLRPPYEQYF. The CDR3 bases are TGTGCCAGCAGTTTACGACCCCCCTACGAGCAGTACTTC. The full variable domain, completed using reference TRBV28 and TRBJ2-7, is DVKVTQSSRYLVKRTGEKVFLECVQDMDHENMFWYRQDPGLGLRLIYFSYDVKMKEKGDIPEGYSVSREKKERFSLILESASTNQTSMYLCASSLRPPYEQYFGPGTRLTVT.

The J gene is TRBJ2-5, the V gene TRBV18, with 7 bases lining up with TRBD1. The CDR3 extends over 14 amino acids. Germline loops: CDR1 KGHSH, CDR2 LQKENI. Unmatched junction bases numbered 8, after V lost 5 bases and J lost 5 bases. The CDR3 spells CASSSIQGTETQYF. The DNA of the CDR3 is TGTGCCAGCTCATCCATACAGGGGACGGAGACCCAGTACTTC.

The rearrangement joins TRBV5-1 to TRBJ2-5; weak D call: TRBD2 (6 bases). The CDR3 has 14 residues. CDR1 and CDR2 from the germline V gene are SGHRS and YFSETQ. The germline V and J ends were trimmed by 8 bases and 4 bases, with 18 bases remaining between them. The chain's CDR3 is CASAGRRIGETQYF. DNA for the CDR3: TGCGCCAGTGCGGGACGCCGGATAGGAGAGACCCAGTACTTC.

This clonotype occurred a few times. The chain uses TRBV12-3 or TRBV12-4 and TRBJ1-2, with D maybe TRBD1 (5 bases). Trimming cost V 5 bases and J 2 bases, with 9 bases left between them. The CDR3 extends over 13 amino acids. The CDR3 nucleotides read TGTGCCAGCAGTACCAGGGTGAACTATGGCTACACCTTC. Amino acids: CASSTRVNYGYTF.

This clonotype came up many times. This chain uses TRBV7-9 with TRBJ1-1; D gene ambiguous. This CDR3 spans 14 amino acids. Trimming pared 5 bases from V and 1 base from J, leaving 11 bases between. The V gene's germline CDR1 is SEHNR and CDR2 FQNEAQ (reference sequence). CDR3 bases: TGTGCCAGCAGCCCCCCGAAGAGGAACACTGAAGCTTTCTTT. Protein product: CASSPPKRNTEAFF.

This clonotype has a count of ten or more. The CDR3 coding sequence is TGCAGCGTGTCGACAGGCGCTAATCAGCCCCAGCATTTT. This sequence encodes CSVSTGANQPQHF. The chain is built from TRBV29-1 and TRBJ1-5; weak D call: TRBD1 (6 bases). In germline, CDR1 is SQVTM, CDR2 ANQGSEA. The V gene lost 6 bases and the J gene lost 4 bases, with 13 bases spanning the gap. The CDR3 sequence is 13 residues long.

V usage is TRBV20-1 and J usage is TRBJ2-7, with D perhaps matching TRBD1 (6 bases). This CDR3 comprises 14 residues. From germline, CDR1 is DFQATT and CDR2 SNEGSKA (reference sequence). V gave up 3 bases and J gave up 1 base, with 13 bases separating them. CDR3 residues: CSARPGDSSYEQYF. CDR3 DNA sequence: TGCAGTGCTAGGCCAGGGGATTCTTCCTACGAGCAGTACTTC.

There are many counts of this clonotype. The chain carries TRBV24-1 and TRBJ2-3; a weak D match, TRBD2 (6 bases). The ends were cut back, 12 bases at V and 0 bases at J, with 12 bases in the middle. The germline V gene has CDR1 KGHDR and CDR2 SFDVKD. The length of the CDR3 is 13 residues. The CDR3 protein is CAPTGTSTDTQYF. The CDR3 DNA follows: TGTGCCCCCACTGGGACTAGCACAGATACGCAGTATTTT.

The sample holds a few counts of this clonotype. The rearrangement joins TRBV9 to TRBJ1-6; D is uncertain. The CDR3 has 13 amino acids. Germline CDR1 is SGDLS and CDR2 is YYNGEE. The germline V and J ends were trimmed by 7 bases and 5 bases, with 10 bases remaining between them. CDR3 protein: CASSGIHNSPLHF. The CDR3 DNA reads as TGTGCCAGCTCGGGGATCCATAATTCACCCCTCCACTTT.

The V and J genes are TRBV20-1 and TRBJ2-3; weak D call: TRBD2 (7 bases). The CDR3 runs 17 residues. The germline V gene has CDR1 DFQATT and CDR2 SNEGSKA (reference sequence). Trimming pared 3 bases from V and 5 bases from J, leaving 24 bases between. CDR3 DNA sequence: TGCAGTGCTAGTCCCGAGGGGAGGGGGGGTCTCCTAGATACGCAGTATTTT. It translates to CSASPEGRGGLLDTQYF.

J is TRBJ2-5 and V is TRBV5-1; 9 nucleotides agree with TRBD2. CDR1 is SGHRS and CDR2 is YFSETQ in the germline V gene. This CDR3 region has 14 residues. The V segment lost 4 bases and the J segment 7 bases; nucleotides outside the gene matches: 8. The CDR3 loop reads CASSVSGLAGTQYF. The DNA of the CDR3 is TGCGCCAGCAGCGTCTCGGGACTAGCAGGGACCCAGTACTTC.

This clonotype was counted many times. The chain uses TRBV3-1 and TRBJ2-7; perhaps TRBD1 as D (6 bases). V lost 2 bases to trimming and J lost 4 bases, with 12 bases between them. This CDR3 comprises 14 residues. Germline V gene lookup returns CDR1 LGHDT and CDR2 YNNKEL (reference sequence). CDR3 DNA: TGTGCCAGCAGCCAACCGGGACACCCATACGAGCAGTACTTC. Protein sequence: CASSQPGHPYEQYF.

The rearrangement links TRBV24-1 to TRBJ2-6, with a tentative D call TRBD1 (5 bases). Germline values: CDR1 KGHDR, CDR2 SFDVKD. Trimming pared 4 bases from V and 4 bases from J, leaving 13 bases between. The CDR3 length is 16 residues. CDR3 DNA: TGTGCCACCAGTGAAGGGGCAGGGCCCGGGGCCAACGTCCTGACTTTC. It translates to CATSEGAGPGANVLTF.

The rearrangement links TRBV30 to TRBJ2-3; TRBD2 matches at 8 bases. The CDR3 consists of 12 residues. The ends lost 5 bases at V and 5 bases at J; junction bases unmatched: 3. CDR1 and CDR2 from the germline V gene are GTSNPN and SVGIG (reference sequence). The CDR3 DNA sequence: TGTGCCTGGGGACTAGCTGGAGATACGCAGTATTTT. Translating gives CAWGLAGDTQYF.

Only a few counts were recorded for this clonotype. The chain recombines TRBV28 with TRBJ1-1, with D possibly being TRBD1 (6 bases). The CDR3 is 14 amino acids. Germline CDR1 reads MDHEN; CDR2 reads SYDVKM. V gave up 7 bases and J gave up 4 bases, with 16 bases separating them. Here the CDR3 reads CASNFPQDSTEAFF. For the CDR3, the DNA is TGTGCCAGCAACTTCCCCCAGGACAGCACTGAAGCTTTCTTT.

This clonotype was seen a few times. The rearrangement joins TRBV20-1 to TRBJ2-7; possibly TRBD1 for D (5 bases). The germline gives CDR1 DFQATT, CDR2 SNEGSKA (reference sequence). The CDR3 has 14 amino acids. Trimming removed 5 bases from V and 2 bases from J, with 16 bases in between. The CDR3 protein is CSALPQASTYEQYF. CDR3 nucleotides: TGCAGTGCTCTCCCACAGGCTTCTACCTACGAGCAGTACTTC.

This clonotype was counted between two and nine times. The chain is built from TRBV10-3 and TRBJ2-1; 13 bases line up with TRBD2. This CDR3 spans 18 amino acids. J gave up 6 bases and V 2 bases, and 10 bases lay outside the gene matches. Germline CDR1 ENHRY, CDR2 SYGVKD. The CDR3 sequence is CAISEQVVGLAGVNEQFF. For the CDR3, the DNA is TGTGCCATCAGTGAGCAGGTTGTCGGACTAGCGGGAGTCAATGAGCAGTTCTTC.